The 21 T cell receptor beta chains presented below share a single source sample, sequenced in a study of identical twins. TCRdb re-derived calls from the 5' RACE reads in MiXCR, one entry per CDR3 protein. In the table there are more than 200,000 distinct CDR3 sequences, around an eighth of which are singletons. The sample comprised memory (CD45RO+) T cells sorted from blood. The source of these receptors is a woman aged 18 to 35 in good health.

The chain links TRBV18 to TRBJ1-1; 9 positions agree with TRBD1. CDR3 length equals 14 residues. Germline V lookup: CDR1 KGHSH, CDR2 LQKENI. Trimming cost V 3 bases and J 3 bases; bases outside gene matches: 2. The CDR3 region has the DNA TGTGCCAGCTCACCCCGGACAGGGGACACTGAAGCTTTCTTT. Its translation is CASSPRTGDTEAFF. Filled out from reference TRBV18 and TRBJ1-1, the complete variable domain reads NAGVMQNPRHLVRRRGQEARLRCSPMKGHSHVYWYRQLPEEGLKFMVYLQKENIIDESGMPKERFSAEFPKEGPSILRIQQVVRGDSAAYFCASSPRTGDTEAFFGQGTRLTVV.

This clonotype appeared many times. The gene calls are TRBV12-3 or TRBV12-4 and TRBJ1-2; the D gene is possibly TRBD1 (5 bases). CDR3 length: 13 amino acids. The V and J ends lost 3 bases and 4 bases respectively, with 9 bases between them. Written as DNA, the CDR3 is TGTGCCAGCAGTTTGCAGGGTATCTATGGCTACACCTTC. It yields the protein CASSLQGIYGYTF.

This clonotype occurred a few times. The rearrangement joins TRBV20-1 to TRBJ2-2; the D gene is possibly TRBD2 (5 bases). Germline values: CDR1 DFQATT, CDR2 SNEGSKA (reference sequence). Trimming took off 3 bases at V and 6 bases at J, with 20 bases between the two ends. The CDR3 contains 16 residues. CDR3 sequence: CSASSRLAGVAGELFF. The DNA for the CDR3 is TGCAGTGCTAGCAGCCGGCTAGCTGGGGTCGCCGGGGAGCTGTTTTTT.

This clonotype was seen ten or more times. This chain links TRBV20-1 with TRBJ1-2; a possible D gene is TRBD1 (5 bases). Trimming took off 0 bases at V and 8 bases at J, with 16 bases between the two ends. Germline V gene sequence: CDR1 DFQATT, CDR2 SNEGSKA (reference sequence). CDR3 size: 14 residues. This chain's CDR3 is CSARDRGVVSGYTF. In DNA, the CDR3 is TGCAGTGCTAGAGATCGGGGCGTCGTGTCGGGCTACACCTTC.

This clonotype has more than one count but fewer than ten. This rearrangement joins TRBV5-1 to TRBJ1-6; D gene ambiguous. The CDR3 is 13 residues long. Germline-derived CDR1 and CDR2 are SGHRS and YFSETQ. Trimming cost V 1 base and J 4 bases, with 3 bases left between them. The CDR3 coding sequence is TGCGCCAGCAGCTTGAATTATAATTCACCCCTCCACTTT. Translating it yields CASSLNYNSPLHF.

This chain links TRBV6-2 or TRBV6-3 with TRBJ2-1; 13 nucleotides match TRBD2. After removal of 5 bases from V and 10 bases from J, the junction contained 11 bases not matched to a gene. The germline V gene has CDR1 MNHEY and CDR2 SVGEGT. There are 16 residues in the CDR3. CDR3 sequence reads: CASSKSLAGGPREQFF. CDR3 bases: TGTGCCAGCAGTAAATCACTAGCGGGAGGGCCTCGGGAGCAGTTCTTC.

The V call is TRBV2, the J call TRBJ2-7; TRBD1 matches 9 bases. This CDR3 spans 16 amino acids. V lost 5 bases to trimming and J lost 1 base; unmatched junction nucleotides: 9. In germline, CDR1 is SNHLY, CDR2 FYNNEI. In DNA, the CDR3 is TGTGCCAGCAGTAGAGACAGGGGGTACGGATCCTACGAGCAGTACTTC. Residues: CASSRDRGYGSYEQYF.

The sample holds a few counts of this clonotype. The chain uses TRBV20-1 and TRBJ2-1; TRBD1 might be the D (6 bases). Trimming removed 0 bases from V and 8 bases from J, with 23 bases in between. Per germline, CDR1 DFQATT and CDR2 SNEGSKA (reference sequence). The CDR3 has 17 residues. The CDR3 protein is CSARDRSSRTGLHEQFF. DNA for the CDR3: TGCAGTGCTAGAGACCGCTCTAGCCGAACAGGGTTGCATGAGCAGTTCTTC.

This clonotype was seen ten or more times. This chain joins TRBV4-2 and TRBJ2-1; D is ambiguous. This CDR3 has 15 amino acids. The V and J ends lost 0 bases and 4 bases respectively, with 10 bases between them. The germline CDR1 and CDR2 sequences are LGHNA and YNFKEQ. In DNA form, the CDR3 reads TGTGCCAGCAGCCAAGAAACGGAGACTTACAATGAGCAGTTCTTC. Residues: CASSQETETYNEQFF.

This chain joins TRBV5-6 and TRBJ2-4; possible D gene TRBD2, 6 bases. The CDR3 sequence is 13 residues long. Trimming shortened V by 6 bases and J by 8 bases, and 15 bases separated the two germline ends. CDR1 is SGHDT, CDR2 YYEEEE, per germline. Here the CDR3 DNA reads TGTGCCAGCACCCTTGGAGGGGTGGACATTCAGTACTTC. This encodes CASTLGGVDIQYF.

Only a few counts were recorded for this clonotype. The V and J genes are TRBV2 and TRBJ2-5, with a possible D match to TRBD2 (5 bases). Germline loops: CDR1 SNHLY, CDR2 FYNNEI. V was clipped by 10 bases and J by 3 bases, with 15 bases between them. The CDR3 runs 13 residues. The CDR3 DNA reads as TGTGCCACCACAGCGGAGGTAGAAGAGACCCAGTACTTC. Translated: CATTAEVEETQYF.

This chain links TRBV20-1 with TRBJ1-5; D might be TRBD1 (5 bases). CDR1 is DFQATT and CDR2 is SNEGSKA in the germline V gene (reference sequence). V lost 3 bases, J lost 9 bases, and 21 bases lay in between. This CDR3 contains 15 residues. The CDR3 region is CSARSRGFSHGPQHF. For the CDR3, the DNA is TGCAGTGCTAGGTCCCGGGGGTTCAGCCATGGGCCCCAGCATTTT.

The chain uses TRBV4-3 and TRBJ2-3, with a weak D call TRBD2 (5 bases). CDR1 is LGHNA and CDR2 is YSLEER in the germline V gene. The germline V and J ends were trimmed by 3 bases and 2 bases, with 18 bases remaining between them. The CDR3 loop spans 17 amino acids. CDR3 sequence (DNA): TGCGCCAGCAGCCATCTCCAGACTGGGAGTACCACAGATACGCAGTATTTT. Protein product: CASSHLQTGSTTDTQYF.

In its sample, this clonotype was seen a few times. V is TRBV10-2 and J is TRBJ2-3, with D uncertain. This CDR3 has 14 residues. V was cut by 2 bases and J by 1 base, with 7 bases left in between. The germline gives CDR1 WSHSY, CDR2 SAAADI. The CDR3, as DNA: TGCGCCAGCAGTGAGCACAGCGGCACAGATACGCAGTATTTT. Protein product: CASSEHSGTDTQYF.

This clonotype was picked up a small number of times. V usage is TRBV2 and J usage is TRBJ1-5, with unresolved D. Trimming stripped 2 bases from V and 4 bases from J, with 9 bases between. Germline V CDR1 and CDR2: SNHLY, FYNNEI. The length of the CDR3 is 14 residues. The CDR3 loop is CASSERAGNQPQHF. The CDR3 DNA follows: TGTGCCAGCAGTGAAAGGGCGGGGAATCAGCCCCAGCATTTT.

CDR3 region: CSANPGLAGEQQFF. Written as DNA, the CDR3 is TGCAGTGCAAATCCCGGACTAGCGGGGGAACAGCAGTTCTTC. The chain uses TRBV20-1 and TRBJ2-1, with 13 bases aligning to TRBD2. This CDR3 contains 14 residues. J lost 11 bases, V lost 6 bases, and 10 bases had no gene match. Germline V gene data show CDR1 as DFQATT and CDR2 as SNEGSKA (reference sequence).

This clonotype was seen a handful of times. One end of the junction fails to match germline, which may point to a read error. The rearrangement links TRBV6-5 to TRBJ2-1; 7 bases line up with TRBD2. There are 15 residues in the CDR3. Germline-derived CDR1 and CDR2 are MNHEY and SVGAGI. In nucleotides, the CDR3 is TGTGCCAGCAGTTACTCGAGCCGGGACTACAATGAGCAGTTTTTC. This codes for CASSYSSRDYNEQFF.

The CDR3 sequence is CASSLGERTYEQFF. In nucleotides, the CDR3 is TGTGCCAGCAGCTTGGGAGAAAGGACCTATGAGCAGTTCTTC. This rearrangement joins TRBV5-4 to TRBJ2-1; no clear D gene. This CDR3 has 14 residues. Trimming cost V 0 bases and J 8 bases, with 12 bases left between them. CDR1 and CDR2 from the germline V gene are SGHNT and YYREEE (reference sequence).

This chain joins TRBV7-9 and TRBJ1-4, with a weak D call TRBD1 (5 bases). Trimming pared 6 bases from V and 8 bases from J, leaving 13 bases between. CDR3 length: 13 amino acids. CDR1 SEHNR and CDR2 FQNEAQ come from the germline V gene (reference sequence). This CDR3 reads CASRRKEGEKLFF. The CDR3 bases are TGTGCCAGCAGGCGAAAGGAGGGGGAAAAACTGTTTTTT.

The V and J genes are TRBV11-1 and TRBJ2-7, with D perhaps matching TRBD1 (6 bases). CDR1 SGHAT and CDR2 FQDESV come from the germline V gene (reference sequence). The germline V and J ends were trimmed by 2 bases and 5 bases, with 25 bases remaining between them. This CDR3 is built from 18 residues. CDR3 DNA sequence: TGTGCCAGCAGCTTACGCCGGGACATGGGAAGGGGTAGCAACGAGCAGTACTTC. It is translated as CASSLRRDMGRGSNEQYF.

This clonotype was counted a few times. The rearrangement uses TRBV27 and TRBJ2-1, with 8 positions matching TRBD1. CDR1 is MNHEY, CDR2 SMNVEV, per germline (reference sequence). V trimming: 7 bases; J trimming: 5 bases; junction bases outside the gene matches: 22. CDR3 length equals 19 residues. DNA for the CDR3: TGTGCCAGCATCGCGACAGGGGCTTCTACACAGGGGTATAACAATGAGCAGTTCTTC. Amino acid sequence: CASIATGASTQGYNNEQFF.